The present entry profiles one TCR beta chain with its context. Its matching antigen is unknown. The source of the sample is a study of T cells in Graves' hyperthyroidism and ophthalmopathy. General study points: A model of 13 V-J features distinguished ophthalmopathy from stable hyperthyroidism.

RNA transcripts were the template for amplifying TCR beta CDR3 regions. The HTBI set primed first-round TCR CDR3 RT-PCR. TCRdb analysed the multiplex PCR reads with MiXCR anew, one entry per CDR3 protein. The sample contains fewer than 700,000 distinct CDR3 sequences, under 20% of which appear only once. Used for diagnoses were clinical symptoms, serum thyroxine and TRAb, thyroid ultrasound and orbital computed tomography. Around 9.9 ml of fresh peripheral blood supplied the PBMCs. The CDR3 is made up of 17 amino acids. The V call is TRBV3-2, the J call TRBJ2-5; the D call in the table, TRBD2, was not verified against the DNA. TRBV3-2 is designated a pseudogene. The TCR sequence derives from a woman in her 30s with Graves' hyperthyroidism. Sequenced: blood. The CDR3 region is CASSQERLAGLKETQYF. The CDR3 DNA is TGTGCCAGCAGCCAAGAGAGACTAGCGGGATTGAAAGAGACCCAGTACTTC.